The 23 T cell receptor beta chains presented below share a single source sample, sequenced in a study of blood T cell repertoires in COVID-19. Sequencing used immunoSEQ multiplex PCR; TCRdb keeps in-frame clones, though not all of them. The table has around 50,000 clones, approximately 80% seen once. Source material: peripheral blood. These receptors were collected from a human donor with active or convalescent COVID-19. The donor label of this sample is uncertain.

The V and J genes are TRBV27 and TRBJ2-5, with TRBD1 matching 8 bases. In germline, CDR1 is MNHEY, CDR2 SMNVEV (reference sequence). V shed 2 bases and J 1 base; nucleotides not matched to a gene: 9. The CDR3 consists of 17 residues. This CDR3 is CASSLKNRGEVQETQYF. For the CDR3, the DNA is TGTGCCAGCAGTTTAAAGAACAGGGGGGAAGTCCAAGAGACCCAGTACTTC.

This clone is a singleton in its sample. The chain couples TRBV9 to TRBJ2-1, with D possibly being TRBD2 (7 bases). The germline V gene has CDR1 SGDLS and CDR2 YYNGEE. The V end lost 1 base, the J end lost 1 base, and 15 bases lay between the germline ends. The CDR3 has 17 residues. In DNA form, the CDR3 reads TGTGCCAGCAGCGTACGCTCAGCGGGACATTCCTACAATGAGCAGTTCTTC. This codes for CASSVRSAGHSYNEQFF.

Sample share makes this clone medium-sized (0.01 to 0.1%). The V and J genes are TRBV4-1 and TRBJ1-4, with a possible D match to TRBD1 (5 bases). V was trimmed by 1 base and J by 6 bases, leaving 9 bases between them. This CDR3 is 14 amino acids long. Germline values: CDR1 MGHRA, CDR2 YSYEKL. CDR3 amino acids: CASSQGPGDEKLFF. CDR3 nucleotides: TGCGCCAGCAGCCAAGGGCCGGGGGATGAAAAACTGTTTTTT.

The DNA of the CDR3 is TGTGCCAGTAGTAAGCCAGGTAGGAACACTGAAGCTTTCTTT. Its protein product is CASSKPGRNTEAFF. The rearrangement uses TRBV19 and TRBJ1-1; no clear D. Trimming cost V 4 bases and J 1 base, with 10 bases left between them. CDR3 length: 14 amino acids. Germline V gives CDR1 LNHDA, CDR2 SQIVND (reference sequence).

The V call is TRBV11-3, the J call TRBJ2-1, with 15 bases matching TRBD2. Germline V gene sequence: CDR1 SGHNT, CDR2 YENEEA. This CDR3 is built from 17 residues. The J segment lost 9 bases and the V segment lost 5 bases, leaving 11 bases of the junction unmatched. The CDR3 region has the DNA TGTGCCAGCAGCCCGCGGACTAGCGGGAGGGTAGTTAGTGAGCAGTTCTTC. It specifies CASSPRTSGRVVSEQFF.

This clone has just one count. This rearrangement joins TRBV6-5 to TRBJ1-5; TRBD1 aligns across 7 bases. CDR3 length: 15 amino acids. With 5 bases clipped from V and 0 bases from J, the junction kept 4 bases outside the gene matches. CDR1 is MNHEY, CDR2 SVGAGI, per germline. Written as DNA, the CDR3 is TGTGCCAGCAGTATTCGACAGGGTAGCAATCAGCCCCAGCATTTT. It codes for CASSIRQGSNQPQHF.

The J gene is TRBJ2-3, the V gene TRBV6-5; 8 positions agree with TRBD2. Germline loops: CDR1 MNHEY, CDR2 SVGAGI. Unmatched junction bases numbered 6, after V lost 6 bases and J lost 1 base. The CDR3 loop spans 15 amino acids. The CDR3 sequence is CASRTSGQGTDTQYF. The CDR3 DNA follows: TGTGCCAGCAGAACTAGCGGACAAGGCACAGATACGCAGTATTTT.

The chain uses TRBV10-3 and TRBJ2-7, with TRBD2 matching 8 bases. CDR1 ENHRY and CDR2 SYGVKD come from the germline V gene. This CDR3 is 14 amino acids long. J gave up 3 bases and V 4 bases, and 5 bases lay outside the gene matches. The CDR3 sequence is CAISGVGLDYEQYF. The CDR3 DNA sequence: TGTGCCATCAGTGGGGTGGGACTAGACTACGAGCAGTACTTC.

The chain employs TRBV28 and TRBJ2-7; TRBD1 matches at 10 bases. This CDR3 spans 18 amino acids. Germline V gene data show CDR1 as MDHEN and CDR2 as SYDVKM. Losses at the gene ends were 5 bases for V and 3 bases for J; bases not matched to a gene: 16. The CDR3 protein is CASSRYSPGQGNYYEQYF. Written as DNA, the CDR3 is TGTGCCAGCAGTCGATATAGCCCGGGACAGGGGAATTACTACGAGCAGTACTTC. The variable domain in full, completed from reference TRBV28 and TRBJ2-7, reads DVKVTQSSRYLVKRTGEKVFLECVQDMDHENMFWYRQDPGLGLRLIYFSYDVKMKEKGDIPEGYSVSREKKERFSLILESASTNQTSMYLCASSRYSPGQGNYYEQYFGPGTRLTVT.

The V call is TRBV4-3, the J call TRBJ2-7; possibly TRBD2 for D (6 bases). V was pared by 0 bases and J by 6 bases, with 18 bases between. This CDR3 comprises 16 residues. CDR1 is LGHNA and CDR2 is YSLEER in the germline V gene. CDR3 protein: CASSQDLSGGGSEQYF. CDR3 coding DNA: TGCGCCAGCAGCCAAGATCTATCCGGGGGAGGCAGCGAGCAGTACTTC.

V and J are TRBV5-6 and TRBJ1-1; perhaps TRBD1 as D (5 bases). The CDR3 is made up of 14 amino acids. From germline, CDR1 is SGHDT and CDR2 YYEEEE. Deletions cut 5 bases from V and 5 bases from J, with 16 bases between. The CDR3 sequence: CASRESQGRTEAFF. In nucleotides, the CDR3 is TGTGCCAGCAGGGAGTCCCAGGGCAGGACTGAAGCTTTCTTT.

This chain connects TRBV7-9 to TRBJ2-1, with 8 bases identical to TRBD1. The germline CDR1 and CDR2 sequences are SEHNR and FQNEAQ (reference sequence). The V and J ends lost 5 bases and 2 bases, in that order; junction bases with no gene match: 5. The CDR3 is made up of 15 amino acids. In DNA, the CDR3 is TGTGCCAGCAGCGTAGAACAGGGGGCCTACAATGAGCAGTTCTTC. Protein sequence: CASSVEQGAYNEQFF.

The rearrangement uses TRBV2 and TRBJ2-1, with D perhaps TRBD2 (5 bases). The CDR3 extends over 13 amino acids. The germline V gene has CDR1 SNHLY and CDR2 FYNNEI. V lost 7 bases, J lost 7 bases, and 14 bases lay in between. CDR3: CASTNNPGNEQFF. CDR3 coding DNA: TGTGCCAGCACGAACAACCCGGGGAATGAGCAGTTCTTC.

The chain carries TRBV28 and TRBJ1-5; TRBD1 might be the D (6 bases). Germline CDR1 reads MDHEN; CDR2 reads SYDVKM. This CDR3 spans 15 amino acids. V was shortened by 7 bases and J by 4 bases, with 17 bases between the two germline ends. CDR3 in amino acids: CASKWKGQVNQPQHF. CDR3 bases: TGTGCCAGCAAGTGGAAGGGACAAGTAAATCAGCCCCAGCATTTT.

The J gene is TRBJ1-6, the V gene TRBV11-3; 10 bases map to TRBD1. Germline lookup yields CDR1 SGHNT and CDR2 YENEEA. V lost 2 bases to trimming and J lost 13 bases; unmatched junction nucleotides: 14. The CDR3 has 17 residues. In DNA form, the CDR3 reads TGTGCCAGCAGCTTAAAATCCGGGACAGGGGTTTTATTGCCCCTCCACTTT. It translates to CASSLKSGTGVLLPLHF.

In nucleotides, the CDR3 is TGTGCCAGCAGCTATCTTGCTGGCGGGAGTTCCGAGCAGTACTTC. Amino acids: CASSYLAGGSSEQYF. The genes are TRBV7-3 and TRBJ2-7, with 7 bases that match TRBD2. V trimming: 4 bases; J trimming: 6 bases; junction bases outside the gene matches: 12. The CDR3 contains 15 residues. The germline V gene encodes CDR1 SGHTA and CDR2 FQGTGA.

This chain joins TRBV5-1 and TRBJ2-7; 10 positions agree with TRBD1. CDR1 and CDR2 (germline): SGHRS, YFSETQ. V shed 7 bases and J 4 bases; nucleotides not matched to a gene: 8. The CDR3 is 14 amino acids. CDR3 protein: CASWDRGFVYEQYF. Here the CDR3 DNA reads TGCGCCAGCTGGGACAGGGGCTTCGTTTACGAGCAGTACTTC.

The DNA of the CDR3 is TGCAGCGTTGAAGAACTACAGGGCTATGGCTACACCTTC. Translation gives CSVEELQGYGYTF. The genes are TRBV29-1 and TRBJ1-2; maybe TRBD1 (6 bases). CDR3 length: 13 amino acids. Germline V gene lookup returns CDR1 SQVTM and CDR2 ANQGSEA. Trimming stripped 0 bases from V and 4 bases from J, with 9 bases between. The full variable domain, in which reference TRBV29-1 and TRBJ1-2 provide the parts outside the CDR3, is SAVISQKPSRDICQRGTSLTIQCQVDSQVTMMFWYRQQPGQSLTLIATANQGSEATYESGFVIDKFPISRPNLTFSTLTVSNMSPEDSSIYLCSVEELQGYGYTFGSGTRLTVV.

A single count supports this clone. This chain links TRBV15 with TRBJ2-3, with 10 positions matching TRBD2. J lost 4 bases, V lost 1 base, and 8 bases had no gene match. The CDR3 runs to 17 residues. Germline lookup yields CDR1 LNHNV and CDR2 YYDKDF (reference sequence). Written as DNA, the CDR3 is TGTGCCACCAGCAGAGCTGCTAGCGGGAGTTTCGCAGATACGCAGTATTTT. It is translated as CATSRAASGSFADTQYF. The full variable domain, its missing parts supplied by reference TRBV15 and TRBJ2-3, is DAMVIQNPRYQVTQFGKPVTLSCSQTLNHNVMYWYQQKSSQAPKLLFHYYDKDFNNEADTPDNFQSRRPNTSFCFLDIRSPGLGDTAMYLCATSRAASGSFADTQYFGPGTRLTVL.

This clone appeared a few times. CDR3 sequence: CSVAGRNQPQHF. In DNA, the CDR3 is TGCAGCGTTGCGGGGAGAAATCAGCCCCAGCATTTT. The chain is built from TRBV29-1 and TRBJ1-5; D remains ambiguous. The CDR3 spans 12 residues. Germline assignment: CDR1 SQVTM and CDR2 ANQGSEA. Trimming removed 4 bases at V and 4 bases at J, with 8 bases between.

This clone was seen a single time. CDR3 sequence reads: CASRGGSQETQYF. CDR3 coding DNA: TGTGCCAGCAGAGGCGGGAGTCAAGAGACCCAGTACTTC. The chain couples TRBV7-2 to TRBJ2-5; the match to TRBD2 covers 7 bases. Germline V gene sequence: CDR1 SGHTA, CDR2 FQGNSA. Unmatched junction bases numbered 3, after V lost 6 bases and J lost 2 bases. The CDR3 has 13 residues.

This chain joins TRBV6-5 and TRBJ1-1; D may be TRBD1 (5 bases). V was trimmed by 2 bases and J by 0 bases, leaving 10 bases between them. CDR3 length: 15 residues. Germline V gene sequence: CDR1 MNHEY, CDR2 SVGAGI. CDR3 sequence (DNA): TGTGCCAGCAGTTACAATGGGGGGATGAACACTGAAGCTTTCTTT. It encodes CASSYNGGMNTEAFF.

This sequence joins TRBV9 and TRBJ1-1; 7 bases align to TRBD1. V shed 3 bases and J 4 bases; nucleotides not matched to a gene: 9. The CDR3 covers 15 residues. CDR1 and CDR2 from the germline V gene are SGDLS and YYNGEE. CDR3 region: CASSAGSRGITEAFF. In DNA, the CDR3 is TGTGCCAGCAGCGCGGGCTCCAGGGGGATCACTGAAGCTTTCTTT.